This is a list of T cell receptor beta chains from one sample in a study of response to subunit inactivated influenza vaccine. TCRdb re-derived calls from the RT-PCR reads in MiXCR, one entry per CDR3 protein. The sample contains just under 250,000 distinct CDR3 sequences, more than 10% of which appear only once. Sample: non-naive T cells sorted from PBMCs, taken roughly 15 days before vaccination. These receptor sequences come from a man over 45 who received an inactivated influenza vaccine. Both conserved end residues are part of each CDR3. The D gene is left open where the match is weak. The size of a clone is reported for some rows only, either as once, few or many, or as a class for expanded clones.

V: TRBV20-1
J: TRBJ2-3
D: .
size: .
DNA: TGCAGTGCTAGCGTCAGGATCCGCACAGATACGCAGTATTTT
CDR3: CSASVRIRTDTQYF

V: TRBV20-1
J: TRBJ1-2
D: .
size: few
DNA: TGCAGTGCTAGAGATCTGAGGGGAGCGGTTGCCTATGGCTACACCTTC
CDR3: CSARDLRGAVAYGYTF

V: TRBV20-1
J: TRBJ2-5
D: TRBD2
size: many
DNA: TGCAGTGCTAGAGGGGACTACGCCCAAGAGACCCAGTACTTC
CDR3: CSARGDYAQETQYF

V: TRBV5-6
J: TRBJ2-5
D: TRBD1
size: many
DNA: TGTGCCAGCAGCCGAGACAGGGGGCAAGAGACCCAGTACTTC
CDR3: CASSRDRGQETQYF

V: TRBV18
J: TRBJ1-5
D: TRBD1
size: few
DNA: TGTGCCAGCTCACCGTCGGGACAGAACAGCAATCAGCCCCAGCATTTT
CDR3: CASSPSGQNSNQPQHF

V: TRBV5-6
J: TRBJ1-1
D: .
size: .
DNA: TGTGCCAGCAGCTTTGTTGGGATGGGCACTGAAGCTTTCTTT
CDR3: CASSFVGMGTEAFF

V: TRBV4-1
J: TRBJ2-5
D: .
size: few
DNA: TGCGCCAGCAGCCCTCGTCAGGGCGGGGTAGATACCCAGTACTTC
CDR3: CASSPRQGGVDTQYF

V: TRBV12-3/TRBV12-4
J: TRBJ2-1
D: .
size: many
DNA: TGTGCCAGCTGTAGGGACTCGCCGAAGACGGGAGATGAGCAGTTCTTC
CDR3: CASCRDSPKTGDEQFF

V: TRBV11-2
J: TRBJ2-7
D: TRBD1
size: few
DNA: TGTGCCAGCAGCCTAGAGACAGGGGGTGCCTACGAGCAGTACTTC
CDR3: CASSLETGGAYEQYF

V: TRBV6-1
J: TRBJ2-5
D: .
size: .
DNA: TGTGCCAGCTCGTTCGGGAAGAGAGAGACCCAGTACTTC
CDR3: CASSFGKRETQYF

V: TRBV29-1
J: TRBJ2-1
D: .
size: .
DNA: TGCAGCGTCGTATCTTACAATGAGCAGTTCTTC
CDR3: CSVVSYNEQFF

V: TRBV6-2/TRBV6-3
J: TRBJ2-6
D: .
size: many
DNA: TGTGCCAGTTGGGCGGCTGGGGCCAACGTCCTGACTTTC
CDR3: CASWAAGANVLTF

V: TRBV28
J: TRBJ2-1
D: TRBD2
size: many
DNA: TGTGCCAGCAGTTTATGGCTAGCGGGGGACAATGAGCAGTTCTTC
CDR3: CASSLWLAGDNEQFF

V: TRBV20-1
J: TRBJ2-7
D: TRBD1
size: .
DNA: TGCAGTGCTAGGGGGGACAGGGGGCAGGACGAGCAGTACTTC
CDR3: CSARGDRGQDEQYF

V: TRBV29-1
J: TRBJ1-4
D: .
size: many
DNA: TGCAGCGTGGGGGATAATGAAAAACTGTTTTTT
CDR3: CSVGDNEKLFF

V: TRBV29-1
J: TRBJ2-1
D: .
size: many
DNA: TGCAGCACGAGGAACTCCGCTGAGCAGTTCTTC
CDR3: CSTRNSAEQFF

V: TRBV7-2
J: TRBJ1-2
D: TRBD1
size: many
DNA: TGTGCCAGCAGCTTTGGAATAGGGGGCCTTGATGGCTACACCTTC
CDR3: CASSFGIGGLDGYTF

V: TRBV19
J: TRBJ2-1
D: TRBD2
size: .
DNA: TGTGCCAGTAGTAGCGGGAGGGCCAATGAGCAGTTCTTC
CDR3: CASSSGRANEQFF

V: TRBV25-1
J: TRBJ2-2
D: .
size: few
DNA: TGTGCCAGCACCCAAGGGGGGGGTCACGGGGAGCTGTTTTTT
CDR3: CASTQGGGHGELFF

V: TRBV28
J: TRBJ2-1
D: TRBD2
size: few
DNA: TGTGCCAGCAGCCGGGGGACTAGCGGGGGGTACAATGAGCAGTTCTTC
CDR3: CASSRGTSGGYNEQFF

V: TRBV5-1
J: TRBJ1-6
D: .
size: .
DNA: TGCGCCAGCAGCTTGGCCGTCAGGGTGGAATCACCCCTCCACTTT
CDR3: CASSLAVRVESPLHF

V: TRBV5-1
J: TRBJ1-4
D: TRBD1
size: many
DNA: TGCGCCAGCGGCCTTGGGGACAGGAGTAATGAAAAACTGTTTTTT
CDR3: CASGLGDRSNEKLFF

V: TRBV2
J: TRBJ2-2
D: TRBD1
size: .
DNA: TGTGCCAGCAAAAGACAGGGTGACACCGGGGAGCTGTTTTTT
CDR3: CASKRQGDTGELFF

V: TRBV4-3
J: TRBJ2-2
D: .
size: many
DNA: TGCGCCAGCAGCCAAGATAGGCTAGGGCTCACCGGGGAGCTGTTTTTT
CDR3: CASSQDRLGLTGELFF

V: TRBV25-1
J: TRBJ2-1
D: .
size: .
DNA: TGTGCCAGCTGTCGAGTATTCAATGAGCAGTTCTTC
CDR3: CASCRVFNEQFF

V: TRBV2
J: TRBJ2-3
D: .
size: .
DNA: TGTGCCACCCGGGAGACTCCCTACACAGATACGCAGTATTTT
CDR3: CATRETPYTDTQYF

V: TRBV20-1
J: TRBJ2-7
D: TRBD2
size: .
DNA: TGCAGTGCCGCTCCACCTAGCGGAACCTACGAGCAGTACTTC
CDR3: CSAAPPSGTYEQYF

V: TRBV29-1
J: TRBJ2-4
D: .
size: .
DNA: TGCAGCGTTGAAGGCAGGGCTAAAAACATTCAGTACTTC
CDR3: CSVEGRAKNIQYF

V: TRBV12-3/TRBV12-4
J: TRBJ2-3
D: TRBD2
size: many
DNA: TGTGCCAGCAGTTTAACGGCTAGCGGGGTGAGCACAGATACGCAGTATTTT
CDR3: CASSLTASGVSTDTQYF

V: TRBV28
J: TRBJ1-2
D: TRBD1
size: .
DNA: TGTGCCAGCTGGGACAGCAGGAACTATGGCTACACCTTC
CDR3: CASWDSRNYGYTF

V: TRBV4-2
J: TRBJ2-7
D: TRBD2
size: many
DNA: TGTGCCAGCAGCCAGGTTAGCGGGAGGATTCTCCACGAGCAGTACTTC
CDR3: CASSQVSGRILHEQYF

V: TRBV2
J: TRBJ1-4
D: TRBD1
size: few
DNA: TGTGCCAGCAGGGAAAGACAGGGGGGTCAGGAAAAACTGTTTTTT
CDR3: CASRERQGGQEKLFF

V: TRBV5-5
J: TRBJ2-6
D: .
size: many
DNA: TGTGCCAGCAGGCGACAAGTCTCTGGGGCCAACGTCCTGACTTTC
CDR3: CASRRQVSGANVLTF

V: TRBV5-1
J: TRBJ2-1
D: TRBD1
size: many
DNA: TGCGCCAGTTCTCCGGGACAGCTATACAATGAGCAGTTCTTC
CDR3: CASSPGQLYNEQFF

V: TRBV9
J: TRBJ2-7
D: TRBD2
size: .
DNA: TGTGCCAGCAGCGTAGAGGGCGGGAGGTACAACGAGCAGTACTTC
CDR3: CASSVEGGRYNEQYF

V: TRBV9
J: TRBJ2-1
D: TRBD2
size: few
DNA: TGTGCCAGCAGCGTAAATAGCGGGAGGATATACAATGAGCAGTTCTTC
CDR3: CASSVNSGRIYNEQFF

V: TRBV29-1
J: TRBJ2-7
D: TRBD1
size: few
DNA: TGCAGCGTTTCCGGGACAGGGGTCGAGCAGTACTTC
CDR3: CSVSGTGVEQYF

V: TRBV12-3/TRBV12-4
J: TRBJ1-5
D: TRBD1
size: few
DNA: TGTGCCAGCAGGGGACAGAATAGCAATCAGCCCCAGCATTTT
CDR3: CASRGQNSNQPQHF

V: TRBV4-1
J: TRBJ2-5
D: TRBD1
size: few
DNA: TGCGCCAGCAGCCAAGTCGGGGACAGGGGGTCAGAGACCCAGTACTTC
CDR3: CASSQVGDRGSETQYF

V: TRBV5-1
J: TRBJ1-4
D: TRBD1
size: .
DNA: TGCGCCAGCAGCTCCACAGGGGGCGGTGAAAAACTGTTTTTT
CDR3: CASSSTGGGEKLFF

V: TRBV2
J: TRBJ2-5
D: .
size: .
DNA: TGTGCCAGCAGTGATGTTGGCAACCCCCAAGAGACCCAGTACTTC
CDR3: CASSDVGNPQETQYF

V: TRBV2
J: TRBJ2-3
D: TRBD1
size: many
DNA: TGTGCCAGCAGTGAATCAAGGGACAGGGGGCGAACAGATACGCAGTATTTT
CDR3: CASSESRDRGRTDTQYF

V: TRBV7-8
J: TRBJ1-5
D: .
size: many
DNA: TGTGCCAGCAGCTTACGGCACAGCAATCAGCCCCAGCATTTT
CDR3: CASSLRHSNQPQHF

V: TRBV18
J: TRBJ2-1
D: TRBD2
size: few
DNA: TGTGCCAGCTCACCACCAGTAGGGACTAGCGGGGCTAATGAGCAGTTCTTC
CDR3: CASSPPVGTSGANEQFF

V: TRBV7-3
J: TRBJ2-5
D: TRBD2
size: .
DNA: TGTGCCAGCAGCTCCACTAGCGATCAAGAGACCCAGTACTTC
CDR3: CASSSTSDQETQYF

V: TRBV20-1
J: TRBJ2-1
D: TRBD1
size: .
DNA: TGCAGTGCTAGAGTGGAGGGACAGGGTTCGACCAATGAGCAGTTCTTC
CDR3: CSARVEGQGSTNEQFF

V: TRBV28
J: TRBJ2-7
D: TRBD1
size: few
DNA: TGTGCCAGCAGTCCCGGGGACAGGGGGATCGAGCAGTACTTC
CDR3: CASSPGDRGIEQYF

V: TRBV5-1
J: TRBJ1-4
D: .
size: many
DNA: TGCGCCAGCAGCTTGGTGGTCGGGGCGGGTGAAAAACTGTTTTTT
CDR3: CASSLVVGAGEKLFF

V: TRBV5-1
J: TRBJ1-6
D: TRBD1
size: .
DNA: TGCGCCAGCAGCGAGACAGGGACGAATAATTCACCCCTCCACTTT
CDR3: CASSETGTNNSPLHF

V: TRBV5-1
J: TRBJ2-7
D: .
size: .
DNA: TGCGCCAGCAGCTTGGATCAGGGGAGCTTCTACGAGCAGTACTTC
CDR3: CASSLDQGSFYEQYF